This T cell receptor (beta chain) was profiled in a study of blood T cell repertoires in COVID-19. CDR1 and CDR2 (germline): SGHRS, YFSETQ. CDR3 size: 15 residues. V shed 7 bases and J 0 bases; nucleotides not matched to a gene: 8. Original methodology: Counts of nucleated cells, estimated from reference gene primer amplification, were obtained. Clones were read by immunoSEQ multiplex PCR, and TCRdb kept only the in-frame ones, dropping some. The V and J calls and clone size were taken over from that table, and D and trimming were inferred from the DNA. Among some 290,000 clones listed, around nine tenths were seen once. Cohorts were determined from participant-reported clinical history. A case of COVID-19 had been met by exposed participants within 2 weeks before study entry.

Material: PBMCs or T cells enriched from blood (not recorded which). This TCR derives from a woman in her twenties or thirties who had been exposed to COVID-19. This chain joins TRBV5-1 and TRBJ2-3; TRBD1 aligns across 7 bases. As DNA, the CDR3 is TGCGCCAGCGCCGGCGACAGGGCCAGCACAGATACGCAGTATTTT. This gives the protein CASAGDRASTDTQYF.